The T cell receptor beta chain described here comes from a study of glioma-infiltrating T cells after dendritic cell vaccination (dated by TCRdb to 2016 to 2017). Concerning the study at large: A cohort of about 15 glioblastoma patients from Phase I and II dendritic cell vaccination trials was included, of whom 9 were newly diagnosed and 6 had recurrent disease. Between the early 2000s and the early 2010s, the patients were given dendritic cell vaccination pulsed with autologous tumor lysate. The vaccine was prepared from monocyte-derived dendritic cells that were cultured for under 8 days with IL-4 and GM-CSF and then pulsed overnight with autologous tumor lysate. Three intradermal dendritic cell vaccine injections were administered to patients at biweekly intervals in the arm below the axilla. Tumor-infiltrating lymphocyte content was quantified and tumor and blood repertoires were compared in dendritic cell-vaccinated glioblastoma patients by deep sequencing of TCR beta CDR3 regions. TCR sequencing metrics, including TIL content and tumor-blood repertoire overlap, were correlated with survival after dendritic cell vaccination. The paper as a whole reports these results and caveats: After dendritic cell vaccination, a higher estimated pretreatment TIL content predicted longer time to progression and overall survival. The cohort was small and heterogeneous, with few patients having full blood and tumor sets and even fewer initial-recurrent tumor pairs. TCR clonality showed no direct relationship with survival, which suggests that a diverse polyclonal response may matter. The three-group TCR overlap response model was characterized as speculative, and prospective validation of the model was stated to be required.

This clone was seen a handful of times. The antigen it recognizes is unknown. Base qualities are missing; no much larger clone stands one base away. The CDR3 runs 14 residues from the cysteine to the phenylalanine. Of all the DNA, just the CDR3 is kept, 42 bases in frame from base 1. Deletion took 2 bases off V and 2 bases off J, with a span of 7 bases between the germline ends. The germline V gene (reference sequence) supplies CDR1 WNHNN and CDR2 SYGVQD. Using the immunoSEQ assay, TCRB CDR3 regions were amplified from 2 micrograms of genomic DNA, or from all available DNA when less than that was on hand. Multiplex PCR used 60 forward primers for TCR V beta segments and 13 reverse primers for J beta segments. To estimate reads per starting template, synthetic control templates were spiked into each sample at limiting dilution. Sequencing produced 87 bp reads on the Illumina HiSeq System. Under the source paper's analysis protocol: To remove PCR and sequencing errors, closely related sequences were merged with a nearest neighbor algorithm. TCR overlap was measured as the percentage of unique tumor TCR beta sequences also present in the same patient's peripheral blood. TCRdb stores this immuneACCESS table with in-frame sequences only. Part of the clones is absent; in the studies checked, under half of the shortfall reflects unresolved V genes, and no reason is known for the rest. V, J and clone size are taken as reported in that table, and D and trimming were inferred from the DNA itself. The sample contains 65,000 to 90,000 clones, around 79% of them found a single time. The ten largest clones capture roughly 2.2% of the sample.

Patients were selected on the basis of adequate residual fresh-frozen tumor tissue and more than two years of available survival data. Although molecular status otherwise differed among the glioblastoma patients, no patient had an isocitrate dehydrogenase mutation. PBMC collection took place before vaccination, two weeks after the third vaccination, and at tumor progression if progression occurred. The Qiagen DNeasy Blood extraction Kit was used for extraction of genomic DNA. The chain employs TRBV10-1 and TRBJ1-5; TRBD1 is a weak D gene call, 5 bases matching. The source material was blood, sampled before dendritic cell vaccination. This TCR derives from a human donor with glioblastoma. DNA sequence: TGCGCCAGCAGTGAGGGGGGGGGCAATCAGCCCCAGCATTTT. This is translated as CASSEGGGNQPQHF.